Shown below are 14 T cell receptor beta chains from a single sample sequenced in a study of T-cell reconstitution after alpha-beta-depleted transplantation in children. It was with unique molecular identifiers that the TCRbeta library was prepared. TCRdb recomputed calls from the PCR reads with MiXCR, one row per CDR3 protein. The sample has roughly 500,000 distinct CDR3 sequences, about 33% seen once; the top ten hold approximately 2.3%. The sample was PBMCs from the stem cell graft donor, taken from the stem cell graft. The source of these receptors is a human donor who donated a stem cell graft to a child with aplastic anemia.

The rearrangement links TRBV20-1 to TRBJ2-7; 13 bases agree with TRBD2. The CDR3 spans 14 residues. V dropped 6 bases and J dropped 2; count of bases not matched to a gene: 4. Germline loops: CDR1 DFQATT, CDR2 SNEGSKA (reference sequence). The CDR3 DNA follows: TGCAGTGCCTTAGGACTAGCGGGAGCCTACGAGCAGTACTTC. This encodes CSALGLAGAYEQYF.

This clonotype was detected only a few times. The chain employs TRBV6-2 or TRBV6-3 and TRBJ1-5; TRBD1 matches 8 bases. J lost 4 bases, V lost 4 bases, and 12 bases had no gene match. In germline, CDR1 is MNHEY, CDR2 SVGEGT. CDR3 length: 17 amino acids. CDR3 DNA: TGTGCCAGCAGTTCCTATGGTACAGGGGGTCATAATCAGCCCCAGCATTTT. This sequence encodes CASSSYGTGGHNQPQHF.

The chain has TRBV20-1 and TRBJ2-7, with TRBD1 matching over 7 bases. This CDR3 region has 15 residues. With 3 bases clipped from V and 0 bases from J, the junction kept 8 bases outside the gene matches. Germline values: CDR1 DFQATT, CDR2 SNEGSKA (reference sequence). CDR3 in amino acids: CSASKQGRLSYEQYF. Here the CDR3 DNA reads TGCAGTGCTAGTAAACAGGGGCGCCTCTCCTACGAGCAGTACTTC.

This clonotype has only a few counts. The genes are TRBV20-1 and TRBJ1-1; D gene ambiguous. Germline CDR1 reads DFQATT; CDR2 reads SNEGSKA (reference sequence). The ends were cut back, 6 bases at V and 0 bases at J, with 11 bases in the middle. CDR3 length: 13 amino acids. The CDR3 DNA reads TGCAGTGCATACGGGCTCCTGAACACTGAAGCTTTCTTT. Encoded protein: CSAYGLLNTEAFF.

CDR3 sequence: CASSFLGVQDNEKLFF. The CDR3 coding sequence is TGTGCCAGCAGCTTTTTGGGGGTACAGGATAATGAAAAACTGTTTTTT. V is TRBV7-6 and J is TRBJ1-4; D is perhaps TRBD1 (5 bases). CDR1 and CDR2 (germline): SGHVS, FNYEAQ. The germline V and J ends were trimmed by 3 bases and 4 bases, with 15 bases remaining between them. This CDR3 comprises 16 residues.

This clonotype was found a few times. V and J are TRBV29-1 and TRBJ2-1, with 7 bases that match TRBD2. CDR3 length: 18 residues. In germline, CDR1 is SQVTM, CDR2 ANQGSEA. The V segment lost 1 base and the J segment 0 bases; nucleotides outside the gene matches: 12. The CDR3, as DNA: TGCAGCGTTGAAGGACTAGCCGTCATCCCGAGCTCCTACAATGAGCAGTTCTTC. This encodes CSVEGLAVIPSSYNEQFF.

The chain's CDR3 is CASSQDRPGLGHEQYF. The CDR3 bases are TGTGCCAGCAGCCAAGATCGGCCGGGACTGGGCCACGAGCAGTACTTC. The chain recombines TRBV4-2 with TRBJ2-7, with D perhaps matching TRBD2 (6 bases). This CDR3 has 16 amino acids. Germline CDR1 reads LGHNA; CDR2 reads YNFKEQ. The V end lost 0 bases, the J end lost 5 bases, and 17 bases lay between the germline ends.

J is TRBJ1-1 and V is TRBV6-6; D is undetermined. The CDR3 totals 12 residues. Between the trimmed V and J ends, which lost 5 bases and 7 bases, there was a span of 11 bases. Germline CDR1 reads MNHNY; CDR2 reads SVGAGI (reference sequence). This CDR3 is CASSPRMDEAFF. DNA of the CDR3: TGTGCCAGCAGTCCTCGGATGGATGAAGCTTTCTTT.

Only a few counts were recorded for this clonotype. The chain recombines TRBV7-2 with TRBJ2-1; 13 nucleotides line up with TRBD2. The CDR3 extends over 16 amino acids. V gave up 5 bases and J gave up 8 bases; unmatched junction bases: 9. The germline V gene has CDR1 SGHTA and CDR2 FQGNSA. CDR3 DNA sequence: TGTGCCAGCAGCCCCCAACTAGCGGGAGGGGGGGATGAGCAGTTCTTC. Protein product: CASSPQLAGGGDEQFF.

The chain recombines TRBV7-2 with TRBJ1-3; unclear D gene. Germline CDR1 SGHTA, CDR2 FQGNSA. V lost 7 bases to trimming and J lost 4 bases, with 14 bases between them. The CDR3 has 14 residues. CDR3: CASTDPGMGNTIYF. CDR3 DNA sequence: TGTGCCAGCACCGATCCAGGCATGGGAAACACCATATATTTT.

The CDR3 here is CASSSTPTSGRVSYNEQFF. The CDR3 region has the DNA TGCGCCAGCAGCTCAACCCCAACCTCCGGGAGGGTCTCCTACAATGAGCAGTTCTTC. The chain uses TRBV5-1 and TRBJ2-1; 8 bases agree with TRBD2. This CDR3 has 19 residues. CDR1 and CDR2 (germline): SGHRS, YFSETQ. V lost 3 bases to trimming and J lost 0 bases; unmatched junction nucleotides: 14.

In DNA form, the CDR3 reads TGTGCCAGCAGTTTTGGAGGGAGCTATGGCTACACCTTC. Amino acid sequence: CASSFGGSYGYTF. The genes are TRBV27 and TRBJ1-2; D not resolved. Trimming pared 3 bases from V and 4 bases from J, leaving 9 bases between. Germline V CDR1 and CDR2: MNHEY, SMNVEV (reference sequence). The CDR3 spans 13 residues.

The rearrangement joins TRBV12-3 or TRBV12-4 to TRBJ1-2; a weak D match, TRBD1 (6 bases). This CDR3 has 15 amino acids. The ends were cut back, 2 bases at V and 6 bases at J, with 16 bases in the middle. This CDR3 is CASSLSSGGGNGYTF. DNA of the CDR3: TGTGCCAGCAGTTTAAGCTCCGGGGGCGGCAATGGCTACACCTTC.

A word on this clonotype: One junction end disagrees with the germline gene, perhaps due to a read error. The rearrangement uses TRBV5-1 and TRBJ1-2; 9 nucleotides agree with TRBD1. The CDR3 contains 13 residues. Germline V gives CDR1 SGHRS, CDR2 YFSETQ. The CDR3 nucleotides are TGCGCCAGCAGCTTGCAACCGGGACAGGGTGGTTCCTTC. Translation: CASSLQPGQGGSF.